This entry concerns a single T cell receptor beta chain. This record belongs to a study of T cell responses to AZD1222 COVID-19 vaccine. This CDR3 has 15 amino acids. Trimming cost V 2 bases and J 3 bases, with 11 bases left between them. Germline CDR1 SGHTA, CDR2 FQGNSA. Clones were read by immunoSEQ multiplex PCR, and TCRdb kept only the in-frame ones, dropping some. The profile shows 66,000 or so clones, around 79% of them singletons. This specimen consisted of peripheral blood, obtained on day 0 of MenACWY control vaccination. The clonotype originates from an adult in good health. V usage is TRBV7-2 and J usage is TRBJ1-5; D ambiguous. In nucleotides, the CDR3 is TGTGCCAGCAGCTTATTTGGCAGACCCAATCAGCCCCAGCATTTT. It yields the protein CASSLFGRPNQPQHF.